This T cell receptor beta chain was captured in a study of blood T cell repertoires in COVID-19. This clone appeared a single time. This CDR3 spans 19 amino acids. CDR1 is SGDLS, CDR2 YYNGEE, per germline. V lost 0 bases and J lost 0; bases outside the gene matches: 13. Profiled with immunoSEQ multiplex PCR; TCRdb holds only in-frame clones, not every one. The sample includes some 150,000 clones, 85% to 90% seen only once; the top ten take over 8%. The clonotype comes from a woman between 55 and 75 years old with acute or convalescent COVID-19. The rearrangement uses TRBV9 and TRBJ2-3; TRBD2 matches at 7 bases. Sequencing was done on a sample of peripheral blood. CDR3 region: CASSVAASGGLTSTDTQYF. CDR3 nucleotides: TGTGCCAGCAGCGTAGCCGCATCGGGGGGTTTAACTAGCACAGATACGCAGTATTTT.